This TCR beta chain derives from a study of CD8 T cells in Susac syndrome. Study-level points and caveats: Clonal expansion was absent from the CD4+ T cell repertoires in Susac syndrome.

This clonotype was found a few times. Its antigen is unknown. From blood CD8+ and CD4+ T cells, the TCR beta chain was sequenced. This CDR3 region has 13 residues. The V end was cut by 3 bases, the J end by 2 bases, with 5 bases between. Roughly 0.5 to 1 ug RNA was reverse transcribed with random hexamers. MiXCR, applied by TCRdb to the immunoSEQ multiplex PCR reads, yields one record per CDR3 protein. This sample has about 120,000 distinct CDR3 sequences, with under 96% found just once. This sequence originates from a human donor with Susac syndrome. This chain uses TRBV12-3 or TRBV12-4 with TRBJ1-5; no clear D gene. Sequences were obtained from CD4+ T cells from PBMCs. The CDR3 DNA reads as TGTGCCAGCAGTTTGTCCGGCAATCAGCCCCAGCATTTT. Protein product: CASSLSGNQPQHF.